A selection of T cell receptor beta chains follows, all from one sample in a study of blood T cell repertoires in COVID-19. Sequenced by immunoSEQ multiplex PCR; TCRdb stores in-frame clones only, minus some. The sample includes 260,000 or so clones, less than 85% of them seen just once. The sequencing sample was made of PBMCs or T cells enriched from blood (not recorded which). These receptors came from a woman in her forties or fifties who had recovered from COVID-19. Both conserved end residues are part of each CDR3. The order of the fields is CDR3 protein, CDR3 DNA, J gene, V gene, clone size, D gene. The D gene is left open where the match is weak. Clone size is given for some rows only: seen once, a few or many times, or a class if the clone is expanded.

CASSQEWEGWKTEAFF | TGTGCCAGCAGCCAAGAATGGGAGGGTTGGAAAACTGAAGCTTTCTTT | TRBJ1-1 | TRBV4-2 | . | .
CSVAQRGGNQPQHF | TGCAGCGTCGCTCAACGGGGGGGCAATCAGCCCCAGCATTTT | TRBJ1-5 | TRBV29-1 | . | .
CASNTLQGAGMNTGELFF | TGTGCCAGTAACACCCTCCAGGGGGCCGGTATGAACACCGGGGAGCTGTTTTTT | TRBJ2-2 | TRBV19 | . | TRBD1
CASSYGQGLAKNIQYF | TGTGCCAGCAGCTACGGACAGGGTCTCGCCAAAAACATTCAGTACTTC | TRBJ2-4 | TRBV14 | . | TRBD1
CASSTGINTGELFF | TGTGCCAGCAGCACCGGGATAAACACCGGGGAGCTGTTTTTT | TRBJ2-2 | TRBV3-1/TRBV3-2 | . | .
CASSLDGLAGYEQYF | TGCGCCAGCAGCTTGGATGGACTAGCGGGGTACGAGCAGTACTTC | TRBJ2-7 | TRBV5-1 | . | TRBD2
CATSDSGELFF | TGTGCCACCAGTGACTCCGGGGAGCTGTTTTTT | TRBJ2-2 | TRBV24-1 | . | .
CASSPAGNQPQHF | TGTGCCAGCAGTCCCGCAGGAAATCAGCCCCAGCATTTT | TRBJ1-5 | TRBV25-1 | once | .
CASSDPRGRGRETQYF | TGTGCCAGCAGTGACCCCAGGGGCAGGGGTAGGGAGACCCAGTACTTC | TRBJ2-5 | TRBV6-1 | . | .
CASSPRGHWYGYTF | TGTGCCAGTAGTCCTCGAGGACACTGGTATGGCTACACCTTC | TRBJ1-2 | TRBV19 | . | .
CASSEILLSNQPQHF | TGTGCCAGCAGTGAGATACTTTTGAGCAATCAGCCCCAGCATTTT | TRBJ1-5 | TRBV2 | . | .
CASSRDRANTEAFF | TGTGCCAGCAGCCGCGACAGGGCGAACACTGAAGCTTTCTTT | TRBJ1-1 | TRBV7-9 | . | TRBD1
CASSLGGGEGVGYTF | TGTGCCAGCAGCTTAGGGGGAGGGGAAGGCGTAGGCTACACCTTC | TRBJ1-2 | TRBV7-8 | . | .
CASSPSSSSYNSPLHF | TGTGCCAGCTCACCATCTTCGAGCTCCTATAATTCACCCCTCCACTTT | TRBJ1-6 | TRBV18 | . | .
CASSLATQHSTDTQYF | TGTGCCAGCAGCTTGGCCACACAGCACAGCACAGATACGCAGTATTTT | TRBJ2-3 | TRBV5-6 | . | .
CASSPPPVQGNTEAFF | TGTGCCAGCAGCCCCCCCCCTGTTCAGGGTAATACTGAAGCTTTCTTT | TRBJ1-1 | TRBV7-9 | . | .
CASSEVGDTHYEQYF | TGTGCCAGCAGTGAAGTCGGGGACACCCACTACGAGCAGTACTTC | TRBJ2-7 | TRBV6-1 | . | .
CAWRETTGINQPQHF | TGTGCCTGGAGAGAGACCACAGGGATCAATCAGCCCCAGCATTTT | TRBJ1-5 | TRBV30 | . | .
CASSLKGDQPQHF | TGTGCCAGCAGCTTAAAGGGGGACCAGCCCCAGCATTTT | TRBJ1-5 | TRBV7-2 | . | .
CASSPPSFYEQYF | TGTGCCAGCTCACCCCCAAGCTTTTACGAGCAGTACTTC | TRBJ2-7 | TRBV18 | . | .
CASSTRRGNYGYTF | TGTGCCAGCAGCACCCGCAGGGGGAACTATGGCTACACCTTC | TRBJ1-2 | TRBV7-2 | . | TRBD1
CASSQVRNSPLHF | TGCGCCAGCAGCCAAGTTAGAAATTCACCCCTCCACTTT | TRBJ1-6 | TRBV4-1 | . | .
CATSLQGQETQYF | TGTGCCACCAGCTTGCAGGGTCAAGAGACCCAGTACTTC | TRBJ2-5 | TRBV15 | once | .
CAWAGRTSGYEQYF | TGTGCCTGGGCGGGTCGGACTAGCGGGTACGAGCAGTACTTC | TRBJ2-7 | TRBV30 | . | TRBD2
CASSIELGTAYFTDTQYF | TGTGCCAGTAGTATAGAACTCGGGACAGCATACTTCACAGATACGCAGTATTTT | TRBJ2-3 | TRBV19 | . | TRBD1
CASRPPGQGNYNSPLHF | TGTGCCAGTAGACCACCGGGACAGGGGAATTATAATTCACCCCTCCACTTT | TRBJ1-6 | TRBV19 | few | TRBD1
CASSRWSSEQFF | TGTGCCAGCAGCCGTTGGTCGAGTGAGCAGTTCTTC | TRBJ2-1 | TRBV11-2 | . | .
CASSPGTGGASPLHF | TGTGCCAGTAGTCCCGGGACAGGGGGCGCTTCACCCCTCCACTTT | TRBJ1-6 | TRBV19 | . | TRBD1
CASRLGQGYEKLFF | TGTGCCAGTAGACTTGGACAGGGCTACGAAAAACTGTTTTTT | TRBJ1-4 | TRBV19 | . | TRBD1
CASSPFGDLSEQYF | TGTGCCAGCAGCCCCTTCGGGGACTTGAGCGAGCAGTACTTC | TRBJ2-7 | TRBV6-5 | once | .
CASKGGGKLFF | TGTGCCAGCAAGGGCGGGGGAAAACTGTTTTTT | TRBJ1-4 | TRBV12-3/TRBV12-4 | . | .
CASSSGVNEKLFF | TGTGCCAGCAGCTCAGGGGTCAATGAAAAACTGTTTTTT | TRBJ1-4 | TRBV7-9 | once | .
CASSQAGAFRFF | TGTGCCAGCAGCCAGGCAGGGGCTTTCCGGTTCTTC | TRBJ2-1 | TRBV16 | once | .
CASSLAGAEETQYF | TGTGCCAGCAGCTTAGCGGGAGCGGAAGAGACCCAGTACTTC | TRBJ2-5 | TRBV7-2 | . | .
CASSLSSYEQYF | TGTGCCAGCAGTTTGAGCTCCTACGAGCAGTACTTC | TRBJ2-7 | TRBV6-2/TRBV6-3 | . | .
CASSQDPGPIPTGELFF | TGCGCCAGCAGCCAAGATCCTGGGCCTATCCCCACCGGGGAGCTGTTTTTT | TRBJ2-2 | TRBV4-1 | . | .
CASSPNEYQPQHF | TGTGCCAGCAGCCCGAATGAGTACCAGCCCCAGCATTTT | TRBJ1-5 | TRBV7-9 | . | .
CASSVRDRTTEAFF | TGTGCCAGCAGTGTTCGGGACAGGACCACTGAAGCTTTCTTT | TRBJ1-1 | TRBV2 | . | TRBD1
CASSHGLADNEQFF | TGTGCCAGCAGCCATGGGCTAGCGGACAATGAGCAGTTCTTC | TRBJ2-1 | TRBV14 | few | TRBD2
CASSAGTASTNYGYTF | TGTGCCAGCTCAGCGGGGACAGCGTCCACTAACTATGGCTACACCTTC | TRBJ1-2 | TRBV18 | . | TRBD1
CASSPLPGGRDTQYF | TGTGCCAGTAGTCCCCTTCCGGGGGGGAGAGATACGCAGTATTTT | TRBJ2-3 | TRBV19 | . | TRBD2